This T cell receptor beta chain emerged from a study of blood T cells in healthy people across ages. Study-wide results and limits: Since the PBMCs were unsorted, naive and antigen-experienced cells could not be conclusively compared.

Regarding this clonotype: The antigen is unknown.

For the second PCR, which ran for roughly 6 to 12 cycles, a sample-barcoded 5' primer and a J-beta primer mix were used. TCRdb independently ran MiXCR on the 5' RACE reads; one entry per CDR3 protein. The top ten clones hold 15% to 20% of a sample with 920,000 or so distinct CDR3 sequences, 40% to 50% of them seen once. Sequenced input: blood. This clonotype originated in a woman aged 55-75 years in good health.

CDR3 residues: CASSFYFTGELFF. CDR3 DNA sequence: TGCGCCAGCAGCTTTTACTTCACCGGGGAGCTGTTTTTT. V and J are TRBV5-1 and TRBJ2-2, with no clear D. The germline V and J ends were trimmed by 2 bases and 4 bases, with 6 bases remaining between them. Germline V gene lookup returns CDR1 SGHRS and CDR2 YFSETQ. The length of the CDR3 is 13 residues. The variable domain in full, with the rest retrieved from reference TRBV5-1 and TRBJ2-2, is KAGVTQTPRYLIKTRGQQVTLSCSPISGHRSVSWYQQTPGQGLQFLFEYFSETQRNKGNFPGRFSGRQFSNSRSEMNVSTLELGDSALYLCASSFYFTGELFFGEGSRLTVL.